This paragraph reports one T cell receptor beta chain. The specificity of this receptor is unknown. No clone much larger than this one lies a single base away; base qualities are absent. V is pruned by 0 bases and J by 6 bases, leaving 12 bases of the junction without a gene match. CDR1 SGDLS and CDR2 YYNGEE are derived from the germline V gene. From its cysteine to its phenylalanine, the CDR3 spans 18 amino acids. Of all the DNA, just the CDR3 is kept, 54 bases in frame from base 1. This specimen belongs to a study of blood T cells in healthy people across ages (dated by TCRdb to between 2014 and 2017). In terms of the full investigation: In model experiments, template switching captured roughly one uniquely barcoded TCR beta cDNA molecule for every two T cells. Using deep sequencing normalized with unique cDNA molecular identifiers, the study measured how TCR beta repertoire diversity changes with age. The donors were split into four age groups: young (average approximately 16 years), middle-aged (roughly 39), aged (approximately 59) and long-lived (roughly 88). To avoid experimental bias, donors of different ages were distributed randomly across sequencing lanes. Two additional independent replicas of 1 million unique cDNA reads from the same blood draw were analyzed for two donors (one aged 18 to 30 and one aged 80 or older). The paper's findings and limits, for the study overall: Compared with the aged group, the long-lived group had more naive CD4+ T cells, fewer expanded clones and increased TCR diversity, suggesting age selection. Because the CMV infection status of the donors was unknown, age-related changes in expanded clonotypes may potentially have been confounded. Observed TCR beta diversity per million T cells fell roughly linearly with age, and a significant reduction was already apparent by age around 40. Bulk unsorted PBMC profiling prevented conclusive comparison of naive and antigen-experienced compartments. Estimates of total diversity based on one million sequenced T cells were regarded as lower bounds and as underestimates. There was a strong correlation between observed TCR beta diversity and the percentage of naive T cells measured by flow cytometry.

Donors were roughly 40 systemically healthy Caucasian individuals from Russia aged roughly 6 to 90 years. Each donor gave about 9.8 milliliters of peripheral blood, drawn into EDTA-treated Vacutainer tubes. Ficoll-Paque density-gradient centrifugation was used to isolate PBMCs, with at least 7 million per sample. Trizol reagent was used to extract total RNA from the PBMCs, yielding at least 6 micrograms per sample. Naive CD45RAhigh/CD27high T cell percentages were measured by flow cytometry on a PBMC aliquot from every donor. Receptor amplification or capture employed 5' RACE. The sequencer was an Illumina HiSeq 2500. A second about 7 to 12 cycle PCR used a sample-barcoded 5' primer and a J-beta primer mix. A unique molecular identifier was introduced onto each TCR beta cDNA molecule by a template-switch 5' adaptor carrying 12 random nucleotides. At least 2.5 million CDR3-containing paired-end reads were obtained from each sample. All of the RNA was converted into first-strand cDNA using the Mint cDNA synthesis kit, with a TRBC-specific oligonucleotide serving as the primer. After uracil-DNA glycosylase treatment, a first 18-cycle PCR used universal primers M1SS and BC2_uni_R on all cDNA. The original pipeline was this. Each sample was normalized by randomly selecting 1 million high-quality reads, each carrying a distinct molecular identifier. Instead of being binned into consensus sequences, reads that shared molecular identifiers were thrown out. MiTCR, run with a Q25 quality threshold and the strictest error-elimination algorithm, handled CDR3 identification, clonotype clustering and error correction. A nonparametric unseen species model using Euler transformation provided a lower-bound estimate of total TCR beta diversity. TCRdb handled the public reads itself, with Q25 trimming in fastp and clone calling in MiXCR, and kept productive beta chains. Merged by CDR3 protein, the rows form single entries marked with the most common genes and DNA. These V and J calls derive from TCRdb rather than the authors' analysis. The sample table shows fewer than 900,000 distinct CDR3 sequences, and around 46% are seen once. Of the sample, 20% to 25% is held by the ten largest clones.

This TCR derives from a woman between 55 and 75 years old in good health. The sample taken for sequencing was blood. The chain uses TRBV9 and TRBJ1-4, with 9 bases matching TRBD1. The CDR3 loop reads CASSVEGQGLPGDEKLFF. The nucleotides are TGTGCCAGCAGCGTAGAGGGACAGGGACTCCCGGGGGATGAAAAACTGTTTTTT.